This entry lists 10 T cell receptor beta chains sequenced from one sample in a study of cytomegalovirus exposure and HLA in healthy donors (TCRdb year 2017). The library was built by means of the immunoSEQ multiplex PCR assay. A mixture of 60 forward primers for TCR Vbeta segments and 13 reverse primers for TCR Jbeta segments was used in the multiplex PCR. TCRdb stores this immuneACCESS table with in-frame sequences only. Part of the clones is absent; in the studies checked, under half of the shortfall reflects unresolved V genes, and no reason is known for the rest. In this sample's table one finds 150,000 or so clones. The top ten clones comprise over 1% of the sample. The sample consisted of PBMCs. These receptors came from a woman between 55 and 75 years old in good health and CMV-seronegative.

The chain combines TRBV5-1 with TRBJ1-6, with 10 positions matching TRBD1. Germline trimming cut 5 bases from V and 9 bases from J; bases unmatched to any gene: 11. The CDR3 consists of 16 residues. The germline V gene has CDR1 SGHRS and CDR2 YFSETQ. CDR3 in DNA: TGCGCCAGCAGAGGAACCGGACAGGGGGATAGTTCACCCCTCCACTTT. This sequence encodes CASRGTGQGDSSPLHF.

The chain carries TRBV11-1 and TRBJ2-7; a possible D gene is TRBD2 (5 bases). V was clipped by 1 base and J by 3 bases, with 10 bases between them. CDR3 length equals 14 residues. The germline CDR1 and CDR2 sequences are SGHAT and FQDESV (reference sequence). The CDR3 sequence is CASSLEGLNYEQYF. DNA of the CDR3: TGTGCCAGCAGCTTAGAAGGACTCAACTACGAGCAGTACTTC.

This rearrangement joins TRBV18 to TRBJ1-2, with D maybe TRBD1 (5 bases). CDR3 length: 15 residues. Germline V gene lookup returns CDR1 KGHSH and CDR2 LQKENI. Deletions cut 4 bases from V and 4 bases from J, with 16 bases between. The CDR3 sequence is CASSQLAGIVYGYTF. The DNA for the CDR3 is TGTGCCAGCTCACAATTGGCAGGGATCGTCTATGGCTACACCTTC.

The chain's CDR3 is CASSGDSSYNEQFF. The CDR3 DNA follows: TGTGCCAGCAGTGGGGACAGTAGTTACAATGAGCAGTTCTTC. V is TRBV2 and J is TRBJ2-1; 7 bases map to TRBD1. The ends lost 4 bases at V and 4 bases at J; junction bases unmatched: 4. Germline V gives CDR1 SNHLY, CDR2 FYNNEI. This CDR3 is 14 amino acids long.

CDR3 in DNA: TGTGCCATCAGTGAGACAGACGGGACAGAAGGTTCACCCCTCCACTTT. This translates into CAISETDGTEGSPLHF. V is TRBV10-3 and J is TRBJ1-6; 7 bases map to TRBD1. Trimming removed 2 bases from V and 9 bases from J; junction bases left unmatched: 10. This CDR3 contains 16 residues. Germline assignment: CDR1 ENHRY and CDR2 SYGVKD.

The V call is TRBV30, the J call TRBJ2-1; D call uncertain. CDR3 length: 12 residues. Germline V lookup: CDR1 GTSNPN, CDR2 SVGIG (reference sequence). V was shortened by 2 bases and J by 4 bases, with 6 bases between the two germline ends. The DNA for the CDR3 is TGTGCCTGGAGTCCCGGTTACAATGAGCAGTTCTTC. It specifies CAWSPGYNEQFF.

CDR3 loop: CASTPAGAPDNEQFF. The CDR3 DNA follows: TGTGCCAGCACCCCGGCGGGGGCGCCGGACAATGAGCAGTTCTTC. The V and J genes are TRBV7-3 and TRBJ2-1; the D gene is possibly TRBD2 (7 bases). The CDR3 runs to 15 residues. With 7 bases removed from V and 5 bases from J, the gap between germline ends came to 18 bases. CDR1 is SGHTA, CDR2 FQGTGA, per germline. The full variable domain, completed using reference TRBV7-3 and TRBJ2-1, is GAGVSQTPSNKVTEKGKYVELRCDPISGHTALYWYRQSLGQGPEFLIYFQGTGAADDSGLPNDRFFAVRPEGSVSTLKIQRTERGDSAVYLCASTPAGAPDNEQFFGPGTRLTVL.

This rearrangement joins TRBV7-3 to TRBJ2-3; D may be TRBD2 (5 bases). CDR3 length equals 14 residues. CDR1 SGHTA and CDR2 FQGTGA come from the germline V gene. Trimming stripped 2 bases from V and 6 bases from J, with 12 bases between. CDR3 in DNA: TGTGCCAGCAGCTTAGCGGGTGGTAGGGATACGCAGTATTTT. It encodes CASSLAGGRDTQYF.

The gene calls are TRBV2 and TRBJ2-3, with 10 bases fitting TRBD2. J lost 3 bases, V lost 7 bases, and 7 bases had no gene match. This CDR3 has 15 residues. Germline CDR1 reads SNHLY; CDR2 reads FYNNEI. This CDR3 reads CASTVPGLATDTQYF. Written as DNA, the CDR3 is TGTGCCAGCACCGTACCGGGACTAGCGACAGATACGCAGTATTTT.

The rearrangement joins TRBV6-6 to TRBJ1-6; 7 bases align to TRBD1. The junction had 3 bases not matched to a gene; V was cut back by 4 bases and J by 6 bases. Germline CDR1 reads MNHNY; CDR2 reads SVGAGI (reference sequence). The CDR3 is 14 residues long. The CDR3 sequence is CASSSGTVNSPLHF. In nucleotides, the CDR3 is TGTGCCAGCAGTTCCGGGACAGTTAATTCACCCCTCCACTTT.